These 15 T cell receptor beta chains share one sample of origin, sequenced in a study of lymphopenia after photon versus proton radiotherapy (dated by TCRdb to between 2019 and 2020). Receptors were amplified or captured by the immunoSEQ multiplex PCR assay. TCRdb re-hosts the immuneACCESS table, in-frame sequences only. Its copies lack some clones; in the studies checked, an unresolved V gene accounts for under half of them, and the cause for the rest is not known. In all, the sample holds 150,000 to 200,000 clones, and around nine tenths of those were seen once. The ten largest clonotypes hold approximately 4.8% of the sample. The source was peripheral blood, collected from a patient treated with photon-based radiotherapy. These receptors were collected from a man between 50 and 59 years old with gastric cancer.

The chain employs TRBV7-9 and TRBJ1-4, with 10 bases lining up with TRBD1. Losses at the gene ends were 4 bases for V and 5 bases for J; bases not matched to a gene: 1. Germline V gives CDR1 SEHNR, CDR2 FQNEAQ (reference sequence). The CDR3 sequence is 14 residues long. The CDR3 DNA follows: TGTGCCAGCAGCTCGACAGGGGGCAATGAAAAACTGTTTTTT. This codes for CASSSTGGNEKLFF. Combining the CDR3 with reference TRBV7-9 and TRBJ1-4 gives the whole variable domain DTGVSQNPRHKITKRGQNVTFRCDPISEHNRLYWYRQTLGQGPEFLTYFQNEAQLEKSRLLSDRFSAERPKGSFSTLEIQRTEQGDSAMYLCASSSTGGNEKLFFGSGTQLSVL.

The V gene is TRBV2, the J gene TRBJ2-7; 8 nucleotides line up with TRBD1. The germline V gene has CDR1 SNHLY and CDR2 FYNNEI. With V trimmed by 6 bases and J by 3 bases, 10 bases remained unmatched. The CDR3 sequence is 15 residues long. CDR3 amino acids: CASRVRDRLLYEQYF. CDR3 coding DNA: TGTGCCAGCAGGGTCCGGGACAGGCTACTCTACGAGCAGTACTTC.

V is TRBV18 and J is TRBJ1-1, with D tentatively TRBD1 (5 bases). With 2 bases removed from V and 8 bases from J, the gap between germline ends came to 9 bases. Germline CDR1 KGHSH, CDR2 LQKENI. This CDR3 has 12 residues. DNA of the CDR3: TGTGCCAGCTCACCAGTAAAGGGGGAAGCTTTCTTT. Protein sequence: CASSPVKGEAFF.

The rearrangement joins TRBV29-1 to TRBJ2-2, with 9 bases matching TRBD1. CDR1 is SQVTM and CDR2 is ANQGSEA in the germline V gene. This CDR3 contains 15 residues. V gave up 6 bases and J gave up 6 bases; unmatched junction bases: 11. The CDR3 loop reads CSVRSDRGDSGELFF. CDR3 DNA sequence: TGCAGCGTCCGGTCCGACAGGGGGGATTCCGGGGAGCTGTTTTTT.

The CDR3 DNA is TGTGCCAGCTCACCACTCGCGACTAGCGGGAGCTCCTACAATGAGCAGTTCTTC. Its protein product is CASSPLATSGSSYNEQFF. The gene calls are TRBV18 and TRBJ2-1; 12 bases line up with TRBD2. This CDR3 is built from 18 residues. Germline V gene sequence: CDR1 KGHSH, CDR2 LQKENI. V shed 1 base and J 0 bases; nucleotides not matched to a gene: 4.

The chain has TRBV29-1 and TRBJ2-7; perhaps TRBD2 as D (6 bases). The CDR3 has 14 amino acids. Germline CDR1 is SQVTM and CDR2 is ANQGSEA. Trimming left V 4 bases short and J 7 bases short, with 20 bases between. CDR3 sequence: CSVAQWGAGPEQYF. The CDR3 DNA sequence: TGCAGCGTTGCCCAGTGGGGCGCGGGGCCTGAGCAGTACTTC.

V is TRBV19 and J is TRBJ1-4, with a tentative D call TRBD1 (5 bases). The CDR3 is 16 residues long. Trimming stripped 6 bases from V and 5 bases from J, with 19 bases between. CDR1 and CDR2 (germline): LNHDA, SQIVND (reference sequence). The CDR3 DNA sequence: TGTGCCAGTAGCTTCCGTAGGGGAGGGACCAATGAAAAACTGTTTTTT. This translates into CASSFRRGGTNEKLFF.

This chain uses TRBV30 with TRBJ2-5; the D gene could be TRBD1 or TRBD2 (5 bases each). This CDR3 has 18 amino acids. Germline V lookup: CDR1 GTSNPN, CDR2 SVGIG (reference sequence). Trimming pared 0 bases from V and 4 bases from J, leaving 24 bases between. CDR3 bases: TGTGCCTGGAGTGTACGGTGGCTAGCTCGAGAGGGGCGAGAGACCCAGTACTTC. Protein product: CAWSVRWLAREGRETQYF.

V is TRBV9 and J is TRBJ2-6; 7 bases agree with TRBD2. V was clipped by 4 bases and J by 4 bases; unmatched bases: 5. Germline V gives CDR1 SGDLS, CDR2 YYNGEE. The CDR3 runs 15 residues. The CDR3 nucleotides are TGTGCCAGCAGCTTACTAGCGTCCGGGGCCAACGTCCTGACTTTC. It yields the protein CASSLLASGANVLTF.

The CDR3 loop reads CASSRTASYNEQFF. CDR3 DNA: TGCGCCAGCAGCCGGACAGCCTCCTACAATGAGCAGTTCTTC. The chain links TRBV5-1 to TRBJ2-1; tentatively, D is TRBD1 (6 bases). V shed 4 bases and J shed 0 bases, with 8 bases lying between them. CDR1 and CDR2 (germline): SGHRS, YFSETQ. CDR3 length equals 14 residues.

The chain joins TRBV7-9 to TRBJ1-1, with D possibly TRBD1 on 5 matching bases. Germline V gene data show CDR1 as SEHNR and CDR2 as FQNEAQ (reference sequence). The CDR3 loop spans 17 amino acids. V lost 5 bases to trimming and J lost 0 bases, with 19 bases between them. Here the CDR3 reads CASSPRTTSLLNTEAFF. CDR3 DNA: TGTGCCAGCAGCCCCCGGACAACTAGTTTGCTGAACACTGAAGCTTTCTTT.

The chain couples TRBV7-9 to TRBJ2-7; D not resolved. CDR1 SEHNR and CDR2 FQNEAQ come from the germline V gene (reference sequence). V gave up 3 bases and J gave up 2 bases, with 14 bases separating them. The CDR3 is 15 amino acids. This CDR3 reads CASSLRGTETYEQYF. The CDR3 nucleotides are TGTGCCAGCAGCTTGCGTGGTACGGAGACCTACGAGCAGTACTTC.

The CDR3 loop is CASSPPPGLNEQFF. As DNA, the CDR3 is TGTGCCAGCAGCCCCCCCCCTGGGCTCAATGAGCAGTTCTTC. This chain uses TRBV7-2 with TRBJ2-1; D ambiguous. Trimming cost V 5 bases and J 6 bases, with 14 bases left between them. Looked up from germline, CDR1 is SGHTA and CDR2 is FQGNSA. The CDR3 spans 14 residues.

The CDR3 here is CASSLGLAGQETQYF. CDR3 nucleotides: TGCGCCAGCAGCTTGGGTCTAGCGGGACAAGAGACCCAGTACTTC. This chain uses TRBV5-1 with TRBJ2-5; 9 bases align to TRBD2. Germline V CDR1 and CDR2: SGHRS, YFSETQ. This CDR3 has 15 residues. The J segment lost 2 bases and the V segment lost 0 bases, leaving 2 bases of the junction unmatched.

The rearrangement uses TRBV28 and TRBJ2-6; no firm D call. Germline-derived CDR1 and CDR2 are MDHEN and SYDVKM. Trimming took 5 bases from V and 0 from J, leaving 8 bases between them. There are 15 residues in the CDR3. In nucleotides, the CDR3 is TGTGCCAGCAGTCCCTCCCTCTCTGGGGCCAACGTCCTGACTTTC. It encodes CASSPSLSGANVLTF.